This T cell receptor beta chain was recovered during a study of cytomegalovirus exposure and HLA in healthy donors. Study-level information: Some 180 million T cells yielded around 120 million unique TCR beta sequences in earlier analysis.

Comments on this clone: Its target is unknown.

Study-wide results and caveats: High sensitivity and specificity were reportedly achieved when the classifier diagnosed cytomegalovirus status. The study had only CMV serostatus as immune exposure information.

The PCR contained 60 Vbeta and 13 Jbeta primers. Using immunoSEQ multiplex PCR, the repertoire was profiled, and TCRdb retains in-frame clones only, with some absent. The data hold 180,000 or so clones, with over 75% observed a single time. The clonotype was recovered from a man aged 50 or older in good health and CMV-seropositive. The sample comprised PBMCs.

CDR3 DNA: TGTGCCAGCACCTCGGGGGGGATCTCCTACGAGCAGTACTTC. Its translation is CASTSGGISYEQYF. This rearrangement joins TRBV6-5 to TRBJ2-7; 8 bases are a match to TRBD2. Germline trimming cut 7 bases from V and 0 bases from J; bases unmatched to any gene: 5. The CDR3 has 14 amino acids. CDR1 and CDR2 from the germline V gene are MNHEY and SVGAGI.